The 26 T cell receptor beta chains in this list originate from one sample, sequenced in a study of control samples from healthy donors and cancer patients. Method: immunoSEQ multiplex PCR; TCRdb's copy keeps in-frame clones and lacks some. Of 120,000 or so clones in the sample, about 89% were seen once. The material sequenced was blood. The receptors originated from a man aged 55 to 70 in good health.

The V and J genes are TRBV6-5 and TRBJ1-1; D is undetermined. This CDR3 is built from 16 residues. Trimming left V 1 base short and J 4 bases short, with 16 bases between. From germline, CDR1 is MNHEY and CDR2 SVGAGI. CDR3 region: CASSYLGYPGGTEAFF. DNA for the CDR3: TGTGCCAGCAGTTACTTGGGGTACCCAGGAGGCACTGAAGCTTTCTTT.

The genes are TRBV6-6 and TRBJ1-1, with D possibly matching TRBD1 (5 bases). From germline, CDR1 is MNHNY and CDR2 SVGAGI (reference sequence). The CDR3 covers 15 residues. V lost 5 bases and J 1 base, leaving 14 bases between the germline ends. The CDR3, as DNA: TGTGCCAGCAGTCCCATGGGACGGAGGAACACTGAAGCTTTCTTT. Amino acids: CASSPMGRRNTEAFF.

The chain carries TRBV18 and TRBJ1-2; D might be TRBD1 (6 bases). Germline V gene lookup returns CDR1 KGHSH and CDR2 LQKENI. There are 15 residues in the CDR3. V lost 3 bases, J lost 2 bases, and 13 bases lay in between. The CDR3: CASSPLDSSNYGYTF. The CDR3 bases are TGTGCCAGCTCACCTTTGGACAGTTCAAACTATGGCTACACCTTC.

The chain uses TRBV10-1 and TRBJ1-1; D is ambiguous. The V end lost 6 bases, the J end lost 0 bases, and 11 bases lay between the germline ends. This CDR3 has 14 amino acids. The germline V gene has CDR1 WNHNN and CDR2 SYGVQD (reference sequence). CDR3 sequence reads: CASRAVPVNTEAFF. The CDR3 DNA reads TGCGCCAGCAGGGCCGTACCGGTGAACACTGAAGCTTTCTTT.

This clone has only a few counts. V and J are TRBV5-6 and TRBJ1-5; TRBD1 aligns across 7 bases. With V trimmed by 4 bases and J by 6 bases, 10 bases remained unmatched. Germline V gene lookup returns CDR1 SGHDT and CDR2 YYEEEE. This CDR3 is built from 15 residues. This CDR3 is CASSRIGTVAQPQHF. Here the CDR3 DNA reads TGTGCCAGCAGCCGTATTGGGACAGTAGCTCAGCCCCAGCATTTT.

V usage is TRBV6-5 and J usage is TRBJ1-3; D gene uncertain. Trimming took 8 bases from V and 0 from J, leaving 5 bases between them. Germline loops: CDR1 MNHEY, CDR2 SVGAGI. There are 12 residues in the CDR3. The CDR3 coding sequence is TGTGCCAGCTCGATCTCTGGAAACACCATATATTTT. Translating it yields CASSISGNTIYF.

This clone has a single count. V usage is TRBV5-3 and J usage is TRBJ1-1; 7 bases are a match to TRBD1. TRBV5-3 is given ORF status, its function remaining uncertain. The CDR3 contains 17 residues. Losses at the gene ends were 2 bases for V and 0 bases for J; bases not matched to a gene: 10. The CDR3 loop reads CARSFRTGPTLNTEAFF. CDR3 coding DNA: TGTGCCAGAAGCTTCAGGACAGGTCCAACTCTGAACACTGAAGCTTTCTTT.

The chain combines TRBV6-1 with TRBJ1-6; 7 bases map to TRBD1. V shed 4 bases, J shed 7 bases, and the junction held 13 bases outside the gene matches. CDR3 length: 17 residues. Germline CDR1 reads MNHNS; CDR2 reads SASEGT. This CDR3 reads CASSGAWGQSKNSPLHF. For the CDR3, the DNA is TGTGCCAGCAGTGGGGCGTGGGGACAGAGCAAAAATTCACCCCTCCACTTT.

This sequence joins TRBV7-2 and TRBJ1-3; D ambiguous. Germline CDR1 SGHTA, CDR2 FQGNSA. Trimming removed 2 bases at V and 0 bases at J, with 8 bases between. The CDR3 has 15 amino acids. DNA for the CDR3: TGTGCCAGCAGCTTATCCCCGGTCTCTGGAAACACCATATATTTT. This codes for CASSLSPVSGNTIYF.

For the CDR3, the DNA is TGTGCCAGCAGCAAGGGACAGATAAAGTACGAGCAGTACTTC. It translates to CASSKGQIKYEQYF. This sequence joins TRBV6-5 and TRBJ2-7; 7 bases are a match to TRBD1. The trim removed 6 bases at V and 4 bases at J, leaving 9 bases unmatched. Germline CDR1 and CDR2: MNHEY and SVGAGI. The CDR3 length is 14 residues.

CDR3 nucleotides: TGTGCCAGCAGTTTAGGACAGGACATGGAGCAGTACTTC. This codes for CASSLGQDMEQYF. V usage is TRBV12-3 or TRBV12-4 and J usage is TRBJ2-7; the D gene is possibly TRBD1 (6 bases). This CDR3 has 13 amino acids. V shed 1 base and J shed 7 bases, with 11 bases lying between them.

The chain links TRBV6-2 or TRBV6-3 to TRBJ1-5; 7 bases fit TRBD1. CDR1 is MNHEY and CDR2 is SVGEGT in the germline V gene. This CDR3 is 16 amino acids long. V shed 0 bases and J 4 bases; nucleotides not matched to a gene: 6. This CDR3 is CASSYSTGLGNQPQHF. The CDR3 DNA reads TGTGCCAGCAGTTACTCGACAGGGCTAGGGAATCAGCCCCAGCATTTT.

The chain has TRBV6-5 and TRBJ2-5; D possibly uses TRBD1 or TRBD2 (5 bases each). The CDR3 totals 14 residues. Germline V gene lookup returns CDR1 MNHEY and CDR2 SVGAGI. The ends were cut back, 0 bases at V and 2 bases at J, with 7 bases in the middle. CDR3 protein: CASSYSGRQETQYF. CDR3 nucleotides: TGTGCCAGCAGTTACTCGGGACGGCAAGAGACCCAGTACTTC.

This clone occurred a few times. The chain combines TRBV12-3 or TRBV12-4 with TRBJ1-5; D not certain. The V end lost 8 bases, the J end lost 0 bases, and 5 bases lay between the germline ends. This CDR3 region has 12 residues. CDR3 DNA: TGTGCCAGCGGTCTTAGCAATCAGCCCCAGCATTTT. This translates into CASGLSNQPQHF.

The chain employs TRBV28 and TRBJ1-5, with unresolved D. The germline V and J ends were trimmed by 10 bases and 6 bases, with 13 bases remaining between them. Germline CDR1 and CDR2: MDHEN and SYDVKM. The CDR3 has 12 residues. CDR3 loop: CATTGLGQPQHF. In nucleotides, the CDR3 is TGTGCCACCACGGGTCTTGGTCAGCCCCAGCATTTT.

The chain recombines TRBV19 with TRBJ1-1, with D maybe TRBD1 (6 bases). The germline V gene has CDR1 LNHDA and CDR2 SQIVND (reference sequence). Trimming removed 4 bases from V and 6 bases from J, with 18 bases in between. This CDR3 comprises 15 residues. CDR3 nucleotide sequence: TGTGCCAGTAGTAGGGACACACCCAGAGGGGCTGAAGCTTTCTTT. This gives the protein CASSRDTPRGAEAFF.

This sequence joins TRBV6-5 and TRBJ1-1, with D possibly TRBD1 on 6 matching bases. V lost 4 bases and J lost 1, with 10 bases in between. Looked up from germline, CDR1 is MNHEY and CDR2 is SVGAGI. CDR3 length equals 14 residues. CDR3 in DNA: TGTGCCAGCAGTTCCGGGACACCGAACACTGAAGCTTTCTTT. It is translated as CASSSGTPNTEAFF.

The gene calls are TRBV5-5 and TRBJ2-5; TRBD2 matches 11 bases. CDR3 size: 17 residues. Germline CDR1 reads SGHKS; CDR2 reads YYEKEE (reference sequence). With V trimmed by 0 bases and J by 2 bases, 6 bases remained unmatched. In DNA, the CDR3 is TGTGCCAGCAGCTTGGGACTCGGGACTAGCGGACAAGAGACCCAGTACTTC. This sequence encodes CASSLGLGTSGQETQYF.

This clone was seen only a few times. This chain joins TRBV5-5 and TRBJ2-2; tentatively, D is TRBD1 (6 bases). From germline, CDR1 is SGHKS and CDR2 YYEKEE (reference sequence). Trimming took off 4 bases at V and 0 bases at J, with 16 bases between the two ends. The CDR3 is made up of 17 amino acids. CDR3 amino acids: CASSVLLGTSNTGELFF. DNA for the CDR3: TGTGCCAGCAGCGTCTTGTTGGGGACATCGAACACCGGGGAGCTGTTTTTT.

This chain uses TRBV5-1 with TRBJ1-1; no firm D call. V lost 0 bases to trimming and J lost 2 bases, with 8 bases between them. CDR1 is SGHRS and CDR2 is YFSETQ in the germline V gene. The CDR3 loop spans 14 amino acids. CDR3 DNA: TGCGCCAGCAGCTTGGAAATAGATAACACTGAAGCTTTCTTT. This gives the protein CASSLEIDNTEAFF.

V and J are TRBV18 and TRBJ1-5; no definite D call. The CDR3 is 14 residues long. V dropped 6 bases and J dropped 8 bases, with 17 bases sitting between them. The V gene's germline CDR1 is KGHSH and CDR2 LQKENI. CDR3 region: CASSSGLSSEPQHF. The CDR3 DNA sequence: TGTGCCAGCTCTTCCGGACTGTCGTCGGAGCCCCAGCATTTT.

The V and J genes are TRBV3-1 (or the pseudogene TRBV3-2) and TRBJ1-1; D is unclear. V was pared by 4 bases and J by 0 bases, with 6 bases between. There are 13 residues in the CDR3. Germline V gene lookup returns CDR1 LGHDT and CDR2 YNNKEL (reference sequence). The CDR3 region has the DNA TGTGCCAGCAGCCCTACTATGAACACTGAAGCTTTCTTT. Encoded protein: CASSPTMNTEAFF.

The V gene is TRBV11-2, the J gene TRBJ2-6, with D uncertain. Germline V gives CDR1 SGHAT, CDR2 FQNNGV. V was clipped by 4 bases and J by 2 bases, with 6 bases between them. This CDR3 comprises 14 residues. The CDR3 DNA follows: TGTGCCAGCAGCTCTACAGCTGGGGCCAACGTCCTGACTTTC. Protein product: CASSSTAGANVLTF.

The CDR3 DNA reads as TGTGCCAGCAGCTTATATGGCGGGGGGGCACAAGAGACCCAGTACTTC. Protein: CASSLYGGGAQETQYF. V and J are TRBV7-3 and TRBJ2-5; 9 bases align to TRBD2. After removal of 2 bases from V and 2 bases from J, the junction contained 6 bases not matched to a gene. The CDR3 covers 16 residues. Germline CDR1 and CDR2: SGHTA and FQGTGA.

The V call is TRBV7-9, the J call TRBJ2-2, with 13 bases lining up with TRBD2. V was clipped by 5 bases and J by 3 bases; unmatched bases: 6. In germline, CDR1 is SEHNR, CDR2 FQNEAQ (reference sequence). CDR3 length: 17 amino acids. CDR3 sequence (DNA): TGTGCCAGCAGCCTAACTAGCGGGGGGGCAGACACCGGGGAGCTGTTTTTT. It translates to CASSLTSGGADTGELFF.

V and J are TRBV5-1 and TRBJ2-2, with D unresolved. The V gene's germline CDR1 is SGHRS and CDR2 YFSETQ. The CDR3 consists of 13 residues. Deletions cut 5 bases from V and 1 base from J, with 6 bases between. CDR3 region: CASRIGNTGELFF. The CDR3 DNA reads as TGCGCCAGCAGGATAGGGAACACCGGGGAGCTGTTTTTT.